This T cell receptor beta chain was documented in a study of CD8+CD57+ T cells in acquired aplastic anemia. This CDR3 contains 14 residues. The V end lost 5 bases, the J end lost 7 bases, and 15 bases lay between the germline ends. Germline-derived CDR1 and CDR2 are LNHNV and YYDKDF (reference sequence). Both TCR beta VDJ combination and CDR3 sequence profiling were carried out. Genomic DNA was the template for this profiling. TCRdb fed the reads into MiXCR, producing one record per CDR3 protein. The sample lists around 170,000 distinct CDR3 sequences; around 43% were seen once. This clonotype was observed a single time. Sequencing involved patients with CD8+CD57+ cell expansion previously shown by flow cytometry. The diagnosis in all patients was severe acquired aplastic anemia.

What was sequenced was sorted CD4+, CD8+, or CD8+CD57+ T cells (not recorded which) from PBMCs. The chain uses TRBV15 and TRBJ1-5, with D perhaps TRBD1 (5 bases). The receptor's source is a human donor with aplastic anemia. CDR3 sequence (DNA): TGTGCCACCAGCCGAATACAGAGGGACCAGCCCCAGCATTTT. Amino acids: CATSRIQRDQPQHF.